The 10 T cell receptor beta chains below were found in one sample sequenced in a study of T cell responses to AZD1222 COVID-19 vaccine. TCRdb's copy holds only in-frame clones and misses some; the assay was immunoSEQ multiplex PCR. The repertoire holds about 130,000 clones, with under 95% as singletons. Material: peripheral blood, obtained on day 0 of AZD1222 vaccination. These receptors all stem from an adult in good health.

The genes are TRBV2 and TRBJ1-2, with D tentatively TRBD1 (5 bases). V was cut by 3 bases and J by 3 bases, with 11 bases left in between. Looked up from germline, CDR1 is SNHLY and CDR2 is FYNNEI. The CDR3 totals 14 residues. The CDR3 protein is CASSDLAGYYGYTF. As DNA, the CDR3 is TGTGCCAGCAGTGATCTGGCAGGGTACTATGGCTACACCTTC.

V is TRBV18 and J is TRBJ2-3, with a tentative D call TRBD2 (5 bases). This CDR3 has 20 residues. V lost 4 bases to trimming and J lost 6 bases, with 32 bases between them. The V gene's germline CDR1 is KGHSH and CDR2 LQKENI. The CDR3 spells CASSRAPTSGMQYRTDTQYF. The DNA of the CDR3 is TGTGCCAGCTCACGGGCCCCGACATCGGGAATGCAGTACCGGACGGATACGCAGTATTTT. The variable domain in full, completed from reference TRBV18 and TRBJ2-3, reads NAGVMQNPRHLVRRRGQEARLRCSPMKGHSHVYWYRQLPEEGLKFMVYLQKENIIDESGMPKERFSAEFPKEGPSILRIQQVVRGDSAAYFCASSRAPTSGMQYRTDTQYFGPGTRLTVL.

V usage is TRBV19 and J usage is TRBJ2-1; D possibly uses TRBD1 or TRBD2 (5 bases each). The ends were cut back, 7 bases at V and 7 bases at J, with 14 bases in the middle. Per germline, CDR1 LNHDA and CDR2 SQIVND (reference sequence). This CDR3 region has 13 residues. In DNA form, the CDR3 reads TGTGCCAGTAATGAGGGGCTCGGGAATGAGCAGTTCTTC. This sequence encodes CASNEGLGNEQFF. The variable domain in full, with the rest retrieved from reference TRBV19 and TRBJ2-1, is DGGITQSPKYLFRKEGQNVTLSCEQNLNHDAMYWYRQDPGQGLRLIYYSQIVNDFQKGDIAEGYSVSREKKESFPLTVTSAQKNPTAFYLCASNEGLGNEQFFGPGTRLTVL.

This chain links TRBV18 with TRBJ1-2; 10 bases match TRBD1. This CDR3 comprises 14 residues. Trimming cost V 6 bases and J 8 bases; bases outside gene matches: 9. The germline V gene has CDR1 KGHSH and CDR2 LQKENI. CDR3 protein: CASSNLGTGDGYTF. CDR3 DNA sequence: TGTGCCAGCTCGAATCTTGGGACAGGGGACGGCTACACCTTC.

CDR3: CASSLGSLRYNSPLHF. The CDR3 bases are TGCGCCAGCAGCTTGGGCAGCCTCCGCTATAATTCACCCCTCCACTTT. The chain employs TRBV5-1 and TRBJ1-6; D is unresolved. The ends were cut back, 0 bases at V and 3 bases at J, with 10 bases in the middle. The CDR3 is 16 amino acids. Germline CDR1 and CDR2: SGHRS and YFSETQ.

The chain uses TRBV7-3 and TRBJ1-2, with 8 bases identical to TRBD1. The germline V gene has CDR1 SGHTA and CDR2 FQGTGA. The CDR3 totals 14 residues. Unmatched junction bases numbered 5, after V lost 2 bases and J lost 6 bases. CDR3 sequence reads: CASSLGLTGDGYTF. DNA for the CDR3: TGTGCCAGCAGCTTAGGGTTGACAGGGGATGGCTACACCTTC.

This clone was recorded once. The CDR3 is CAISEDRGLTEGYNEQFF. Here the CDR3 DNA reads TGTGCCATCAGTGAGGACAGGGGGTTGACGGAAGGCTACAATGAGCAGTTCTTC. The rearrangement uses TRBV10-3 and TRBJ2-1; 9 positions match TRBD1. This CDR3 contains 18 residues. V was pared by 2 bases and J by 3 bases, with 11 bases of the junction left unmatched. Germline loops: CDR1 ENHRY, CDR2 SYGVKD.

The V gene is TRBV30, the J gene TRBJ1-2, with TRBD1 matching 10 bases. V lost 5 bases and J lost 0; bases outside the gene matches: 0. The CDR3 runs 13 residues. The germline gives CDR1 GTSNPN, CDR2 SVGIG (reference sequence). CDR3 in DNA: TGTGCCTGGGGGACAGGGGCTAACTATGGCTACACCTTC. Its translation is CAWGTGANYGYTF.

The chain carries TRBV28 and TRBJ1-4, with 11 nucleotides matching TRBD1. Germline V gives CDR1 MDHEN, CDR2 SYDVKM. V gave up 6 bases and J gave up 7 bases; unmatched junction bases: 7. This CDR3 has 15 residues. The CDR3 region is CASSSPGQGGEKLFF. CDR3 sequence (DNA): TGTGCCAGCAGCTCCCCGGGACAGGGGGGTGAAAAACTGTTTTTT.

The genes are TRBV5-4 and TRBJ1-2, with D unresolved. Germline V CDR1 and CDR2: SGHNT, YYREEE (reference sequence). Trimming removed 4 bases from V and 4 bases from J, with 11 bases in between. This CDR3 has 13 amino acids. The CDR3 nucleotides are TGTGCCAGCAGCCTTGAGGGTAGCTATGGCTACACCTTC. Its protein is CASSLEGSYGYTF.